These 5 T cell receptor beta chains originate from one sample sequenced in a study of control samples from healthy donors and cancer patients. Assay: immunoSEQ multiplex PCR; the TCRdb copy retains only in-frame clones and omits some. This table holds about 85,000 clones, about 89% found once. The specimen was blood. Source of these receptors: a woman aged 55 to 70 in good health.

This clone was counted a single time. J is TRBJ1-2 and V is TRBV29-1, with a possible D match to TRBD1 (5 bases). The CDR3 is 11 residues long. The V and J ends lost 7 bases and 8 bases respectively, with 14 bases between them. In germline, CDR1 is SQVTM, CDR2 ANQGSEA. The CDR3 loop is CSADGEGGYTF. Here the CDR3 DNA reads TGCAGCGCTGACGGGGAGGGGGGCTACACCTTC.

The chain couples TRBV14 to TRBJ2-7; 9 bases align to TRBD2. CDR1 and CDR2 (germline): SGHDN, FVKESK. V shed 1 base and J 2 bases; nucleotides not matched to a gene: 6. The length of the CDR3 is 16 residues. DNA for the CDR3: TGTGCCAGCAGCCAAGGCGGGCTAGCGGGAACCTACGAGCAGTACTTC. Its protein product is CASSQGGLAGTYEQYF.

V is TRBV30 and J is TRBJ1-5; tentatively, D is TRBD1 (6 bases). V was cut by 3 bases and J by 5 bases, with 14 bases left in between. From germline, CDR1 is GTSNPN and CDR2 SVGIG (reference sequence). There are 14 residues in the CDR3. In DNA form, the CDR3 reads TGTGCCTGGAGCGTTACAGGGTTCGATCAGCCCCAGCATTTT. Translating it yields CAWSVTGFDQPQHF.

The rearrangement joins TRBV2 to TRBJ1-2; TRBD1 matches 7 bases. Trimming cost V 10 bases and J 1 base; bases outside gene matches: 15. The CDR3 has 16 amino acids. The germline V gene encodes CDR1 SNHLY and CDR2 FYNNEI. Here the CDR3 DNA reads TGTGCCACCACGAGGACAGGCCGGTTAGGTAACTATGGCTACACCTTC. Translated: CATTRTGRLGNYGYTF.

This clone was seen just once. This chain links TRBV27 with TRBJ2-1; D might be TRBD2 (5 bases). The CDR3 consists of 12 residues. Trimming removed 6 bases at V and 4 bases at J, with 7 bases between. Germline V gene lookup returns CDR1 MNHEY and CDR2 SMNVEV (reference sequence). In DNA, the CDR3 is TGTGCCAGCAGATCGGGATACAATGAGCAGTTCTTC. As protein: CASRSGYNEQFF.